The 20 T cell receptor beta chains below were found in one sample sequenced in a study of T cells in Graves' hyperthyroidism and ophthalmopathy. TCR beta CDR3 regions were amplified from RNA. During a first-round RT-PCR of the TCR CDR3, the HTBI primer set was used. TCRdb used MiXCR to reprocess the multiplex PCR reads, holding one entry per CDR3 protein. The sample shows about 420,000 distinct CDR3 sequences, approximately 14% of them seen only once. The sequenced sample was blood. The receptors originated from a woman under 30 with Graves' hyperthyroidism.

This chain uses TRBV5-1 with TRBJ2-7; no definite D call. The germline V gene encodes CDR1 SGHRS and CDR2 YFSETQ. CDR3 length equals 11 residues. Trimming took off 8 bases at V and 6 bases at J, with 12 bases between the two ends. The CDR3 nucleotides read TGCGCCAGTCAGGATGGGCGCGAGCAGTACTTC. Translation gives CASQDGREQYF.

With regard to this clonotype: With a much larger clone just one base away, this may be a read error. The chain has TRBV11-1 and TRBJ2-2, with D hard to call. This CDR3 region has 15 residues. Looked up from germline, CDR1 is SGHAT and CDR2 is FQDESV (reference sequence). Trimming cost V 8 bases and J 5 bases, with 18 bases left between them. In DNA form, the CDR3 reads TGTGCCAGCGTCAAGGATCAAGCCCGAACCGGGGAGCTGTTTTTT. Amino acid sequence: CASVKDQARTGELFF.

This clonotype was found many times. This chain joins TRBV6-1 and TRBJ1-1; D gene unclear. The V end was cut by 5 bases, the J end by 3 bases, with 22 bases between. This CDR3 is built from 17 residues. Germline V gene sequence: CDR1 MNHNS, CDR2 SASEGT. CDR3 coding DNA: TGTGCCAGCAGTCTAGGGCGACCGACCCGGAGGGACACTGAAGCTTTCTTT. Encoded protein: CASSLGRPTRRDTEAFF.

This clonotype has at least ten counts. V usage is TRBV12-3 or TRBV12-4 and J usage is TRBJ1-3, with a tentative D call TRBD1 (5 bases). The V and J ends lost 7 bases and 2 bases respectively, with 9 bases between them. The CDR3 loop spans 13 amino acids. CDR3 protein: CASTDSTGNTIYF. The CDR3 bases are TGTGCCAGCACCGACAGTACTGGAAACACCATATATTTT.

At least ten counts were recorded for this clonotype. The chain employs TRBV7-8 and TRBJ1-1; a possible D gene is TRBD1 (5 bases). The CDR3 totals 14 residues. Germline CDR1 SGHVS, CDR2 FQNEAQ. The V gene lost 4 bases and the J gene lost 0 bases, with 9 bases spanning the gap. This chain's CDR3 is CASSSSRVNTEAFF. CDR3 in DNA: TGTGCCAGCAGCTCAAGCAGGGTGAACACTGAAGCTTTCTTT.

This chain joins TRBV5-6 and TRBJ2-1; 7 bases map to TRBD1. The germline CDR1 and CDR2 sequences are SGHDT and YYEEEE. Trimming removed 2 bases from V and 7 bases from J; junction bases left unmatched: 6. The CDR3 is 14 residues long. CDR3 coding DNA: TGTGCCAGCAGCTTCCGGGACAGACAGAATGAGCAGTTCTTC. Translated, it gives CASSFRDRQNEQFF.

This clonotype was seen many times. The CDR3 here is CATSQGTQRNYGYTF. DNA for the CDR3: TGTGCCACCAGCCAGGGGACGCAACGTAACTATGGCTACACCTTC. The rearrangement uses TRBV15 and TRBJ1-2; D is perhaps TRBD1 (6 bases). The germline V gene encodes CDR1 LNHNV and CDR2 YYDKDF (reference sequence). This CDR3 region has 15 residues. V was pared by 5 bases and J by 1 base, with 14 bases between.

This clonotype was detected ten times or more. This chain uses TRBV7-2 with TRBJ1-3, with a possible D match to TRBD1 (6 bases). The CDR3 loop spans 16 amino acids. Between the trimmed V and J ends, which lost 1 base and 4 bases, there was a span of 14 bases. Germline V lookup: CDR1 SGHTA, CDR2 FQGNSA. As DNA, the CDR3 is TGTGCCAGCAGCTTAGTGTTGGGGGCGCGAGGAAACACCATATATTTT. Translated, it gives CASSLVLGARGNTIYF.

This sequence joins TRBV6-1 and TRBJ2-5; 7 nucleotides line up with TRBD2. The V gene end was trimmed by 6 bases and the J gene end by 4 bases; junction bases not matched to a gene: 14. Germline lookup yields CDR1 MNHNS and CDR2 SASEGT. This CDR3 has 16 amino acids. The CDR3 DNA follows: TGTGCCAGCAGACGTGGACTAGGTCTTATGATAGAGACCCAGTACTTC. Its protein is CASRRGLGLMIETQYF.

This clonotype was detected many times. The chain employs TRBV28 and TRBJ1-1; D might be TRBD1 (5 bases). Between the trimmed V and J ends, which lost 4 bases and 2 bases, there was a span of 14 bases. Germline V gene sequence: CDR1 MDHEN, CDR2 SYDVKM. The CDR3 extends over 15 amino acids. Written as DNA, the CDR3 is TGTGCCAGCAGTTCCGGGGCGGGAAAAAACACTGAAGCTTTCTTT. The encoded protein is CASSSGAGKNTEAFF. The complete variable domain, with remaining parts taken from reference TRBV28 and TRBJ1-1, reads DVKVTQSSRYLVKRTGEKVFLECVQDMDHENMFWYRQDPGLGLRLIYFSYDVKMKEKGDIPEGYSVSREKKERFSLILESASTNQTSMYLCASSSGAGKNTEAFFGQGTRLTVV.

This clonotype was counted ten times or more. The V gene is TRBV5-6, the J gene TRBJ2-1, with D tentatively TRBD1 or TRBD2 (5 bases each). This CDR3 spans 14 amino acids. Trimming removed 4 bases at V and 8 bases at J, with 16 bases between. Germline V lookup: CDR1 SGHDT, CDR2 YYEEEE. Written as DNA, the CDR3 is TGTGCCAGCAGCCCCCGGGGCAGGGCTTATGAGCAGTTCTTC. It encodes CASSPRGRAYEQFF.

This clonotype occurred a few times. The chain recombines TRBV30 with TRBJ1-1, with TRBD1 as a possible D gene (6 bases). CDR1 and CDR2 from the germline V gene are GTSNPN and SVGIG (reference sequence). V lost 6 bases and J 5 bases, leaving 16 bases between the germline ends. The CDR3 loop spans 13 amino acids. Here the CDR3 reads CACAGTSGTEAFF. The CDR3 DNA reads TGTGCCTGTGCGGGGACATCTGGTACTGAAGCTTTCTTT. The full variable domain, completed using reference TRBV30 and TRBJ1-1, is SQTIHQWPATLVQPVGSPLSLECTVEGTSNPNLYWYRQAAGRGLQLLFYSVGIGQISSEVPQNLSASRPQDRQFILSSKKLLLSDSGFYLCACAGTSGTEAFFGQGTRLTVV.

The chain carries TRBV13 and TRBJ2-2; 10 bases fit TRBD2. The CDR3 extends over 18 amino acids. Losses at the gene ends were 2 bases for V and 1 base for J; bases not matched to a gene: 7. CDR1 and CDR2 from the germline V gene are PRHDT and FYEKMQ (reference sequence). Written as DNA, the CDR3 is TGTGCCAGCAGCTTACGACTCGGACTAGCGGTGAACACCGGGGAGCTGTTTTTT. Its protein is CASSLRLGLAVNTGELFF.

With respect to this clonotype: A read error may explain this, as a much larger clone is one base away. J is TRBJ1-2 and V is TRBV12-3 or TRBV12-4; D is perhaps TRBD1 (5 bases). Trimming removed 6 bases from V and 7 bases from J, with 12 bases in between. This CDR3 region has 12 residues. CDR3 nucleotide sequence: TGTGCCAGCAGGGGACGGAGTTGTGGCTACACCTTC. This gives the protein CASRGRSCGYTF.

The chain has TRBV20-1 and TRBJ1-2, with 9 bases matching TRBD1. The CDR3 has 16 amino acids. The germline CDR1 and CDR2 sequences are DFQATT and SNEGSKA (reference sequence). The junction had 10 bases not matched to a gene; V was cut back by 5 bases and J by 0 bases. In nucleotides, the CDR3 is TGCAGTGCTCCTCAAACCGGGACAGGGTCTAACTATGGCTACACCTTC. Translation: CSAPQTGTGSNYGYTF.

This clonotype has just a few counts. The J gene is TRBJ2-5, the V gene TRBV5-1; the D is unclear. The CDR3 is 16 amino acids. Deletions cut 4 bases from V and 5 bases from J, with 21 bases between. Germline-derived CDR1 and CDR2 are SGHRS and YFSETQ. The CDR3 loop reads CASSLDLMGLMETQYF. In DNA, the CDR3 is TGCGCCAGCAGCCTCGACCTTATGGGTCTCATGGAGACCCAGTACTTC. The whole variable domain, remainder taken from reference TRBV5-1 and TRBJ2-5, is KAGVTQTPRYLIKTRGQQVTLSCSPISGHRSVSWYQQTPGQGLQFLFEYFSETQRNKGNFPGRFSGRQFSNSRSEMNVSTLELGDSALYLCASSLDLMGLMETQYFGPGTRLLVL.

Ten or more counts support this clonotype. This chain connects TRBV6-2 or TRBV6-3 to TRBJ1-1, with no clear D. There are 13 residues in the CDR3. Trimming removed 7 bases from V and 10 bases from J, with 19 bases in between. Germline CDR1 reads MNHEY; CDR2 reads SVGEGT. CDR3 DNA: TGTGCCAGCATCTCACCGCTCCGGTCCAGAGCTTTCTTT. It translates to CASISPLRSRAFF.

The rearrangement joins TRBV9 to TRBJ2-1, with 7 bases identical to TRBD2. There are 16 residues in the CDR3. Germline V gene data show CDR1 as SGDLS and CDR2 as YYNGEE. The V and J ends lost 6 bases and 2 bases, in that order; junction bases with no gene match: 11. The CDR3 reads CASTPGGGFPYNEQFF. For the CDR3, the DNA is TGTGCCAGCACCCCGGGAGGAGGGTTCCCCTACAATGAGCAGTTCTTC.

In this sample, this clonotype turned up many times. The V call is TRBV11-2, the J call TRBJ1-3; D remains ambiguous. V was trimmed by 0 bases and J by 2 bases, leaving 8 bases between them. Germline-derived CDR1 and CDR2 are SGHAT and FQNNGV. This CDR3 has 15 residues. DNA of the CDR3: TGTGCCAGCAGCTTAGATCGGTACACTGGAAACACCATATATTTT. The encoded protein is CASSLDRYTGNTIYF.

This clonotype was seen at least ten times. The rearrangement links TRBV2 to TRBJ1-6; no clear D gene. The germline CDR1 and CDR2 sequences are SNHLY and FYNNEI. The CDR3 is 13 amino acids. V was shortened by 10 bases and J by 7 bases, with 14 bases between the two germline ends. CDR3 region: CANALGRNSPLHF. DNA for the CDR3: TGTGCCAACGCATTGGGGAGAAATTCACCCCTCCACTTT.